The 20 T cell receptor beta chains reported below all come from one sample, sequenced in a study of blood T cell repertoires in COVID-19. TCRdb's copy holds only in-frame clones and misses some; the assay was immunoSEQ multiplex PCR. This sample has about 210,000 clones, with around 80% found just once. The sample was peripheral blood. The source of these receptors is a man between 50 and 59 years old with active or convalescent COVID-19.

The chain is built from TRBV9 and TRBJ1-1; TRBD1 agrees at 7 bases. With 4 bases clipped from V and 4 bases from J, the junction kept 7 bases outside the gene matches. CDR1 and CDR2 from the germline V gene are SGDLS and YYNGEE. The CDR3 spans 14 residues. The CDR3 here is CASSRGTVPTEAFF. The CDR3 DNA follows: TGTGCCAGCAGCCGCGGGACAGTCCCCACTGAAGCTTTCTTT.

V usage is TRBV6-5 and J usage is TRBJ1-1; no definite D call. V was trimmed by 2 bases and J by 3 bases, leaving 7 bases between them. CDR3 length equals 13 residues. Germline V lookup: CDR1 MNHEY, CDR2 SVGAGI. CDR3 sequence reads: CASSYGQYTEAFF. For the CDR3, the DNA is TGTGCCAGCAGTTACGGGCAGTACACTGAAGCTTTCTTT.

This chain joins TRBV7-2 and TRBJ2-1; 12 bases line up with TRBD2. Germline values: CDR1 SGHTA, CDR2 FQGNSA. The V gene end was trimmed by 2 bases and the J gene end by 5 bases; junction bases not matched to a gene: 10. The CDR3 is 18 residues long. CDR3 coding DNA: TGTGCCAGCAGCTTAACCCCCCCACTAGCGGGGGGTAACAATGAGCAGTTCTTC. It specifies CASSLTPPLAGGNNEQFF.

V usage is TRBV6-6 and J usage is TRBJ2-2; possibly TRBD1 for D (6 bases). Germline V gene data show CDR1 as MNHNY and CDR2 as SVGAGI (reference sequence). CDR3 length: 16 residues. V was trimmed by 0 bases and J by 7 bases, leaving 15 bases between them. CDR3 protein: CASSYSPDRQGGELFF. DNA for the CDR3: TGTGCCAGCAGTTACTCCCCTGACAGGCAAGGCGGGGAGCTGTTTTTT.

The chain is built from TRBV6-5 and TRBJ1-5, with D perhaps TRBD1 (5 bases). V dropped 8 bases and J dropped 0 bases, with 14 bases sitting between them. CDR3 length: 15 residues. CDR1 and CDR2 from the germline V gene are MNHEY and SVGAGI. In nucleotides, the CDR3 is TGTGCCAGCGCACGGACACGTTATAGCAATCAGCCCCAGCATTTT. As protein: CASARTRYSNQPQHF.

V and J are TRBV11-2 and TRBJ2-4; D call uncertain. The CDR3 consists of 13 residues. Deletions cut 0 bases from V and 8 bases from J, with 8 bases between. CDR1 and CDR2 from the germline V gene are SGHAT and FQNNGV. The CDR3 DNA follows: TGTGCCAGCAGCTTAGAGGCTAGTTACATTCAGTACTTC. It yields the protein CASSLEASYIQYF.

The chain joins TRBV7-9 to TRBJ1-2, with TRBD1 identical over 8 bases. The CDR3 spans 17 residues. V shed 0 bases, J shed 4 bases, and the junction held 10 bases outside the gene matches. The germline CDR1 and CDR2 sequences are SEHNR and FQNEAQ (reference sequence). CDR3 bases: TGTGCCAGCAGCTTAGCAAGAGGACAGGGTGTTGGCTATGGCTACACCTTC. Translated: CASSLARGQGVGYGYTF.

The CDR3 here is CASSSDRGLGYTF. The CDR3 DNA sequence: TGTGCCAGCTCATCTGACAGGGGGCTTGGCTACACCTTC. This chain links TRBV18 with TRBJ1-2; 10 bases fit TRBD1. The germline V gene encodes CDR1 KGHSH and CDR2 LQKENI. The CDR3 has 13 residues. J was trimmed by 7 bases and V by 5 bases; bases with no gene match: 4.

The chain employs TRBV7-6 and TRBJ1-1; maybe TRBD1 (6 bases). CDR1 and CDR2 (germline): SGHVS, FNYEAQ. Trimming cost V 2 bases and J 9 bases, with 10 bases left between them. This CDR3 is 12 amino acids long. CDR3 sequence reads: CASSLLGQQAFF. CDR3 bases: TGTGCCAGCAGCTTACTGGGACAACAAGCTTTCTTT.

V usage is TRBV7-6 and J usage is TRBJ1-6; TRBD1 agrees at 8 bases. This CDR3 comprises 14 residues. The V and J ends lost 1 base and 7 bases, in that order; junction bases with no gene match: 0. Germline CDR1 is SGHVS and CDR2 is FNYEAQ. The CDR3 DNA reads TGTGCCAGCAGCTTAGGGACAGGGAATTCACCCCTCCACTTT. Amino acid sequence: CASSLGTGNSPLHF.

The chain combines TRBV21-1 with TRBJ1-2; TRBD1 was called by the table and not checked on the DNA. TRBV21-1 is labeled a pseudogene. This CDR3 contains 17 residues. CDR3 region: CASSNQLTGALVYGYTF. The CDR3 nucleotides read TGTGCCAGCAGCAATCAATTGACAGGCGCCCTTGTCTATGGCTACACCTTC.

This clone has a handful of counts. The chain has TRBV7-9 and TRBJ2-7; TRBD2 is a possible D gene (5 bases). With 5 bases removed from V and 4 bases from J, the gap between germline ends came to 12 bases. This CDR3 region has 13 residues. The germline V gene has CDR1 SEHNR and CDR2 FQNEAQ (reference sequence). This CDR3 reads CASSPGIAYEQYF. CDR3 DNA: TGTGCCAGCAGCCCGGGGATTGCGTACGAGCAGTACTTC. The full variable domain, rest sourced from reference TRBV7-9 and TRBJ2-7, is DTGVSQNPRHKITKRGQNVTFRCDPISEHNRLYWYRQTLGQGPEFLTYFQNEAQLEKSRLLSDRFSAERPKGSFSTLEIQRTEQGDSAMYLCASSPGIAYEQYFGPGTRLTVT.

The V and J genes are TRBV29-1 and TRBJ2-1; 10 nucleotides align to TRBD2. The CDR3 runs to 17 residues. The J segment lost 5 bases and the V segment lost 7 bases, leaving 17 bases of the junction unmatched. Germline values: CDR1 SQVTM, CDR2 ANQGSEA. CDR3 nucleotide sequence: TGCAGCGGCTGGGGGGTACTAGCGGGATCTACTCACAATGAGCAGTTCTTC. Its translation is CSGWGVLAGSTHNEQFF.

This sequence joins TRBV9 and TRBJ1-3; TRBD1 agrees at 10 bases. Germline loops: CDR1 SGDLS, CDR2 YYNGEE. Trimming cost V 2 bases and J 4 bases; bases outside gene matches: 12. This CDR3 is 18 amino acids long. CDR3 DNA: TGTGCCAGCAGCGTTAGCCTCCCTCGACAGGGGGCCGGAAACACCATATATTTT. Its translation is CASSVSLPRQGAGNTIYF.

This clone was seen a handful of times. V and J are TRBV10-3 and TRBJ2-3; the D gene is possibly TRBD2 (7 bases). Germline CDR1 ENHRY, CDR2 SYGVKD. The V and J ends lost 2 bases and 10 bases respectively, with 25 bases between them. This CDR3 is built from 17 residues. In nucleotides, the CDR3 is TGTGCCATCAGTGAGCCCATTGGCGGGGGCGACCGGTTGGCGCAGTATTTT. Amino acids: CAISEPIGGGDRLAQYF.

The sample holds one count of this clone. The gene calls are TRBV9 and TRBJ2-3; 8 bases are a match to TRBD2. Germline-derived CDR1 and CDR2 are SGDLS and YYNGEE. This CDR3 region has 13 residues. With V trimmed by 4 bases and J by 8 bases, 6 bases remained unmatched. The DNA for the CDR3 is TGTGCCAGCAGCCCCGGACTAGCTGGTACGCAGTATTTT. Amino acid sequence: CASSPGLAGTQYF.

V and J are TRBV5-6 and TRBJ1-2; TRBD1 matches 8 bases. Germline lookup yields CDR1 SGHDT and CDR2 YYEEEE. Trimming cost V 5 bases and J 1 base; bases outside gene matches: 7. The CDR3 runs 15 residues. DNA for the CDR3: TGTGCCAGCAGTACGATGGACAGGGATAACTATGGCTACACCTTC. Translated, it gives CASSTMDRDNYGYTF.

The chain carries TRBV14 and TRBJ1-2, with 8 bases that match TRBD1. V lost 4 bases, J lost 6 bases, and 10 bases stayed unmatched. The germline CDR1 and CDR2 sequences are SGHDN and FVKESK. The CDR3 sequence is 15 residues long. The CDR3 loop reads CASSPRQGLSHGYTF. CDR3 coding DNA: TGTGCCAGCAGCCCCCGACAGGGGCTTTCCCATGGCTACACCTTC.

The chain links TRBV30 to TRBJ1-4; TRBD1 is a possible D gene (6 bases). Per germline, CDR1 GTSNPN and CDR2 SVGIG (reference sequence). V lost 7 bases to trimming and J lost 8 bases, with 17 bases between them. CDR3 length equals 13 residues. CDR3 protein: CALTRGMNEKLFF. DNA of the CDR3: TGTGCCTTGACCAGGGGCATGAACGAAAAACTGTTTTTT.

V is TRBV3-1 (or the pseudogene TRBV3-2) and J is TRBJ2-6; D not resolved. The CDR3 covers 17 residues. The germline gives CDR1 LGHDT, CDR2 YNNKEL (reference sequence). V lost 0 bases and J lost 4, with 13 bases in between. For the CDR3, the DNA is TGTGCCAGCAGCCAAGATATGCGAGGAAGCGGGGCCAACGTCCTGACTTTC. Protein: CASSQDMRGSGANVLTF.